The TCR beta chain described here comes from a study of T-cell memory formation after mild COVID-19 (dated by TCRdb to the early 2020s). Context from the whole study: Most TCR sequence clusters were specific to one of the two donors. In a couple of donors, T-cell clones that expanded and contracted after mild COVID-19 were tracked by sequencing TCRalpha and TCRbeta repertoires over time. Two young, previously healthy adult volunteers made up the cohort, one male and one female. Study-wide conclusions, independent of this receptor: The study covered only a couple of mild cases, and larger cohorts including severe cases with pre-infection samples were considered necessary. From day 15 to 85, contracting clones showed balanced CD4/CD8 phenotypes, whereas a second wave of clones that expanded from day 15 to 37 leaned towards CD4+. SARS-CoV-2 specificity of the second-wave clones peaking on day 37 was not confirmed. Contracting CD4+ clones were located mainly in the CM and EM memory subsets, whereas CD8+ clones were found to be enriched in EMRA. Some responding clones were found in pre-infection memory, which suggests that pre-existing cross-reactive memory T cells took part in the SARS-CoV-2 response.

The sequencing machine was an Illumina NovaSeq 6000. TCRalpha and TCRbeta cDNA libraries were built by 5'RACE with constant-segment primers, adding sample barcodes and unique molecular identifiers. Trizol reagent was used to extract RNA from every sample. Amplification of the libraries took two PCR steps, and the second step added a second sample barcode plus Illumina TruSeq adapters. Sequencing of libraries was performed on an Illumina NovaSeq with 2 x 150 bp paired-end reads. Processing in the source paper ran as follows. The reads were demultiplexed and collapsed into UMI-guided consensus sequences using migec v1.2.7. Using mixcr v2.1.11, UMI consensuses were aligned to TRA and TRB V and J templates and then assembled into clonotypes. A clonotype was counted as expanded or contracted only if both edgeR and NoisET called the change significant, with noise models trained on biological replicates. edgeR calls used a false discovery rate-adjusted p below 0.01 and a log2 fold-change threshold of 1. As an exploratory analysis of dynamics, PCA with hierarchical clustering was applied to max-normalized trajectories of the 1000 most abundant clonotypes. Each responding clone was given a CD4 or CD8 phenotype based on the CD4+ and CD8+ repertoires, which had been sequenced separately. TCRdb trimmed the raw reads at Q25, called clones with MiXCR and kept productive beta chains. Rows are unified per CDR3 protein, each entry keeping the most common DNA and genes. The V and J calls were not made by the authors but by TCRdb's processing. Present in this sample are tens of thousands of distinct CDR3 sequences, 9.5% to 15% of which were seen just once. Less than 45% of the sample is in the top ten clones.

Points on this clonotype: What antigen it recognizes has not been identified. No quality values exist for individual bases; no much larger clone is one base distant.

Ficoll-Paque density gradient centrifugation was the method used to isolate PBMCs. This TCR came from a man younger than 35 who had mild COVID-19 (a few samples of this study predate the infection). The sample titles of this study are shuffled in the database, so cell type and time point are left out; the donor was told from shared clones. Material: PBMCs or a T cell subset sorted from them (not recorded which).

Read as DNA, the sequence is TGTGCCAGCAGGTCTGGTCAGGTGGGACCAGATACGCAGTATTTT. Its translation is CASRSGQVGPDTQYF. The rearranged chain carries TRBV7-8 and TRBJ2-3, with the D call perhaps TRBD1 or TRBD2, as 5 bases match in each case. The CDR3 numbers 15 residues from cysteine through phenylalanine. CDR3 DNA is the only sequence kept; it has 45 bases, read in frame from the first base. As encoded in the germline V gene, CDR1 is SGHVS while CDR2 is FQNEAQ. V is reduced by 6 bases and J by 4 bases, leaving a spacing of 17 bases between them.